This T cell receptor beta chain emerged from a study of blood T cells in healthy people across ages. General study results and limits: The recorded TCR beta diversity per million T cells decreased in a roughly linear manner with age.

The authors ran a second PCR of about 6 to 12 cycles using a sample-barcoded 5' primer and a J-beta primer mix. TCRdb independently ran MiXCR on the 5' RACE reads; one entry per CDR3 protein. The table records 1,500,000 or so distinct CDR3 sequences, 55% to 75% of them present only once. As to this clonotype: The antigen is not known.

CDR1 and CDR2 from the germline V gene are LGHNA and YNFKEQ. The CDR3 runs 14 residues. V lost 0 bases, J lost 8 bases, and 8 bases lay in between. This TCR derives from a young man in good health. The chain joins TRBV4-2 to TRBJ1-6; D is perhaps TRBD1 (5 bases). Material for sequencing was blood. CDR3 DNA: TGTGCCAGCAGCCAAGAGGGGGTACATTCACCCCTCCACTTT. As protein: CASSQEGVHSPLHF.